The 20 T cell receptor beta chains in this list originate from one sample, sequenced in a study of blood T cell repertoires in COVID-19. Clones were sequenced by immunoSEQ multiplex PCR, and TCRdb holds only the in-frame ones, with some missing. Here the sample spans roughly 250,000 clones, more than 75% being singletons. The specimen sequenced was peripheral blood. These receptors were obtained from a woman in her fifties or sixties with active or convalescent COVID-19.

This chain links TRBV23-1 with TRBJ1-6; 9 bases match TRBD1. TRBV23-1 is recorded as an ORF, its role being uncertain. Trimming at V came to 3 bases and at J to 9 bases, leaving 12 bases not matched to a gene. The CDR3 runs 17 residues. Written as DNA, the CDR3 is TGCGCCAGCAGTCAGAGGGGGGACAGGGTGGTTATTTCACCCCTCCACTTT. Amino acid sequence: CASSQRGDRVVISPLHF.

This clone has just a few counts. This chain links TRBV11-2 with TRBJ2-7; TRBD1 aligns across 8 bases. V shed 7 bases, J shed 2 bases, and the junction held 10 bases outside the gene matches. CDR1 SGHAT and CDR2 FQNNGV come from the germline V gene. The CDR3 totals 15 residues. The CDR3 nucleotides read TGTGCCAGCACCCACCTCGGACAGGGAACCTACGAGCAGTACTTC. Its translation is CASTHLGQGTYEQYF.

The chain uses TRBV20-1 and TRBJ2-1; 8 bases match TRBD2. Germline CDR1 DFQATT, CDR2 SNEGSKA (reference sequence). With 3 bases clipped from V and 2 bases from J, the junction kept 3 bases outside the gene matches. The length of the CDR3 is 14 residues. CDR3: CSASSGEPYNEQFF. The CDR3, as DNA: TGCAGTGCTAGTAGCGGGGAGCCCTACAATGAGCAGTTCTTC.

The rearrangement joins TRBV5-1 to TRBJ2-1; D gene unclear. Trimming left V 0 bases short and J 10 bases short, with 11 bases between. Germline assignment: CDR1 SGHRS and CDR2 YFSETQ. This CDR3 contains 13 residues. CDR3 DNA sequence: TGCGCCAGCAGCTTGGGATCAGGTGGGGAGCAGTTCTTC. Translated, it gives CASSLGSGGEQFF. The whole variable domain, filled in from reference TRBV5-1 and TRBJ2-1, reads KAGVTQTPRYLIKTRGQQVTLSCSPISGHRSVSWYQQTPGQGLQFLFEYFSETQRNKGNFPGRFSGRQFSNSRSEMNVSTLELGDSALYLCASSLGSGGEQFFGPGTRLTVL.

The chain couples TRBV5-5 to TRBJ1-2; the D gene is possibly TRBD1 (5 bases). Germline CDR1 reads SGHKS; CDR2 reads YYEKEE (reference sequence). Trimming pared 0 bases from V and 4 bases from J, leaving 7 bases between. The CDR3 has 13 amino acids. CDR3 sequence: CASSLADSYGYTF. Written as DNA, the CDR3 is TGTGCCAGCAGCTTGGCAGACAGCTATGGCTACACCTTC.

The V call is TRBV21-1, the J call TRBJ1-1; the D call in the table, TRBD1, was not verified against the DNA. TRBV21-1 is a documented pseudogene. The CDR3 sequence is 17 residues long. The CDR3 reads CASSKGTLRQCNTEAFF. In DNA form, the CDR3 reads TGTGCCAGCAGCAAAGGGACCCTAAGACAGTGTAACACTGAAGCTTTCTTT.

The V gene is TRBV7-9, the J gene TRBJ2-1; 7 nucleotides agree with TRBD2. CDR3 size: 18 residues. Trimming at V came to 4 bases and at J to 1 base, leaving 13 bases not matched to a gene. Germline CDR1 SEHNR, CDR2 FQNEAQ (reference sequence). CDR3 loop: CASSSMGPGGWSYNEQFF. In DNA form, the CDR3 reads TGTGCCAGCAGCTCAATGGGCCCCGGGGGGTGGTCCTACAATGAGCAGTTCTTC.

The chain couples TRBV19 to TRBJ1-5; 7 nucleotides agree with TRBD1. The germline gives CDR1 LNHDA, CDR2 SQIVND (reference sequence). The junction had 4 bases not matched to a gene; V was cut back by 5 bases and J by 3 bases. The CDR3 has 14 amino acids. CDR3 sequence (DNA): TGTGCCAGTAGTCCAGACAGGGACAATCAGCCCCAGCATTTT. It codes for CASSPDRDNQPQHF.

The gene calls are TRBV5-6 and TRBJ2-5; 10 nucleotides align to TRBD1. This CDR3 has 15 residues. Unmatched junction bases numbered 6, after V lost 2 bases and J lost 5 bases. CDR1 and CDR2 (germline): SGHDT, YYEEEE. The CDR3 DNA reads TGTGCCAGCAGCTTACCGGGACAGGGGATTGAGACCCAGTACTTC. It is translated as CASSLPGQGIETQYF.

The chain carries TRBV19 and TRBJ2-6, with D possibly being TRBD2 (5 bases). Trimming removed 7 bases from V and 0 bases from J, with 13 bases in between. This CDR3 has 16 amino acids. Germline V gene data show CDR1 as LNHDA and CDR2 as SQIVND (reference sequence). CDR3 sequence (DNA): TGTGCCAGTATGAAGGAGGACCGCTCTGGGGCCAACGTCCTGACTTTC. This gives the protein CASMKEDRSGANVLTF.

V usage is TRBV7-2 and J usage is TRBJ1-2, with 7 bases that match TRBD1. CDR1 is SGHTA, CDR2 FQGNSA, per germline. This CDR3 spans 13 amino acids. The trim removed 5 bases at V and 8 bases at J, leaving 8 bases unmatched. DNA of the CDR3: TGTGCCAGCAGCCCTAGGGGGCAGCGGGGCTACACCTTC. Its protein is CASSPRGQRGYTF.

V is TRBV21-1 and J is TRBJ2-3; TRBD2 reflects the table's D call only, with no check against the DNA. TRBV21-1 is given as a pseudogene. There are 17 residues in the CDR3. CDR3 sequence reads: CASPGTSGAKDTDTQYF. DNA of the CDR3: TGTGCCAGCCCCGGGACTAGCGGGGCTAAAGACACAGATACGCAGTATTTT.

This clone was seen a few times. The chain joins TRBV19 to TRBJ2-3; 10 nucleotides align to TRBD1. This CDR3 is built from 18 residues. J was trimmed by 0 bases and V by 4 bases; bases with no gene match: 10. Germline loops: CDR1 LNHDA, CDR2 SQIVND (reference sequence). As DNA, the CDR3 is TGTGCCAGTAGTACCGGGACAGGGGAGAGCGGGAGCACAGATACGCAGTATTTT. Translated, it gives CASSTGTGESGSTDTQYF.

The chain couples TRBV13 to TRBJ2-6; a possible D gene is TRBD1 (6 bases). In germline, CDR1 is PRHDT, CDR2 FYEKMQ (reference sequence). The CDR3 loop spans 17 amino acids. The V and J ends lost 1 base and 2 bases respectively, with 12 bases between them. CDR3 in amino acids: CASSLEAGATGANVLTF. The CDR3 coding sequence is TGTGCCAGCAGCTTAGAGGCAGGGGCAACTGGGGCCAACGTCCTGACTTTC. Drawing the rest from reference TRBV13 and TRBJ2-6, the complete variable domain is AAGVIQSPRHLIKEKRETATLKCYPIPRHDTVYWYQQGPGQDPQFLISFYEKMQSDKGSIPDRFSAQQFSDYHSELNMSSLELGDSALYFCASSLEAGATGANVLTFGAGSRLTVL.

CDR3: CASSSAGNTIYF. The CDR3 DNA is TGTGCCAGCAGTAGCGCTGGAAACACCATATATTTT. The chain carries TRBV27 and TRBJ1-3; unclear D gene. This CDR3 is 12 amino acids long. Looked up from germline, CDR1 is MNHEY and CDR2 is SMNVEV (reference sequence). The V end was cut by 5 bases, the J end by 2 bases, with 4 bases between.

The chain's CDR3 is CASSEGGMNTEAFF. The CDR3 DNA reads TGTGCCAGCAGCGAAGGGGGCATGAACACTGAAGCTTTCTTT. This sequence joins TRBV5-4 and TRBJ1-1, with 7 bases aligning to TRBD1. The CDR3 has 14 amino acids. CDR1 SGHNT and CDR2 YYREEE come from the germline V gene (reference sequence). J was trimmed by 0 bases and V by 4 bases; bases with no gene match: 3.

The chain employs TRBV5-1 and TRBJ1-2; 7 nucleotides line up with TRBD1. Trimming removed 4 bases from V and 3 bases from J; junction bases left unmatched: 6. The CDR3 runs to 14 residues. The V gene's germline CDR1 is SGHRS and CDR2 YFSETQ. CDR3 region: CASSPTGADYGYTF. Here the CDR3 DNA reads TGCGCCAGCAGCCCCACAGGGGCAGACTATGGCTACACCTTC.

V gene TRBV5-1 combines with J gene TRBJ2-2, with D tentatively TRBD2 (5 bases). Germline values: CDR1 SGHRS, CDR2 YFSETQ. This CDR3 has 13 amino acids. Deletions cut 1 base from V and 5 bases from J, with 6 bases between. CDR3 sequence: CASSLPGTGELFF. The CDR3 bases are TGCGCCAGCAGCTTGCCGGGGACCGGGGAGCTGTTTTTT.

The V call is TRBV7-2, the J call TRBJ2-2; 7 nucleotides agree with TRBD1. The CDR3 covers 13 residues. The J segment lost 6 bases and the V segment lost 11 bases, leaving 9 bases of the junction unmatched. Germline CDR1 reads SGHTA; CDR2 reads FQGNSA. The CDR3 nucleotides are TGTGCCGGGGGACAGACGAAGGCCGGGGAGCTGTTTTTT. Its protein product is CAGGQTKAGELFF. Full variable domain (outside the CDR3, taken from reference TRBV7-2 and TRBJ2-2): GAGVSQSPSNKVTEKGKDVELRCDPISGHTALYWYRQSLGQGLEFLIYFQGNSAPDKSGLPSDRFSAERTGGSVSTLTIQRTQQEDSAVYLCAGGQTKAGELFFGEGSRLTVL.

This clone has just a few counts. The chain joins TRBV5-4 to TRBJ2-1, with D possibly TRBD1 on 6 matching bases. Between the trimmed V and J ends, which lost 5 bases and 0 bases, there was a span of 9 bases. CDR3 length: 14 amino acids. Germline assignment: CDR1 SGHNT and CDR2 YYREEE (reference sequence). The CDR3 DNA follows: TGTGCCAGCAGACAGGACAGCTCCTACAATGAGCAGTTCTTC. This codes for CASRQDSSYNEQFF.